The 29 T cell receptor beta chains given below trace back to one sample, sequenced in a study of blood T cell repertoires in COVID-19. The table came from immunoSEQ multiplex PCR; TCRdb's copy has only in-frame clones and leaves some out. The sample holds about 66,000 clones, 70% to 90% seen once. The sequencing sample was made of peripheral blood. These receptors were taken from a man between 65 and 80 years old with acute or convalescent COVID-19.

In its sample, this clone ranks as medium-sized. J is TRBJ1-5 and V is TRBV28; D perhaps matches TRBD1 (6 bases). Germline values: CDR1 MDHEN, CDR2 SYDVKM. The CDR3 totals 17 residues. The V end lost 1 base, the J end lost 0 bases, and 13 bases lay between the germline ends. The CDR3 bases are TGTGCCAGCAGTTTATACGGCAGGGGAAATAGCAATCAGCCCCAGCATTTT. Residues: CASSLYGRGNSNQPQHF.

The count of this clone is one. The genes are TRBV5-3 and TRBJ1-5; weak D call: TRBD1 (6 bases). TRBV5-3 is reported as an ORF; its role is uncertain. Trimming stripped 10 bases from V and 2 bases from J, with 19 bases between. The length of the CDR3 is 15 residues. CDR3 amino acids: CASQGSYIGNQPQHF. Written as DNA, the CDR3 is TGTGCCTCACAGGGATCCTATATCGGCAATCAGCCCCAGCATTTT.

This sequence joins TRBV11-2 and TRBJ1-6, with D possibly being TRBD1 (5 bases). V was pared by 5 bases and J by 6 bases, with 14 bases between. The CDR3 length is 15 residues. Germline V lookup: CDR1 SGHAT, CDR2 FQNNGV. CDR3 nucleotides: TGTGCCAGCAGCCCTAGACCGGGGGGTAATTCACCCCTCCACTTT. This gives the protein CASSPRPGGNSPLHF.

This clone was detected a few times. The rearrangement joins TRBV5-1 to TRBJ1-1; no definite D call. This CDR3 contains 14 residues. Germline-derived CDR1 and CDR2 are SGHRS and YFSETQ. V was pared by 4 bases and J by 3 bases, with 13 bases between. CDR3 protein: CASSPATVDTEAFF. The CDR3 DNA follows: TGCGCCAGCAGCCCTGCAACAGTCGACACTGAAGCTTTCTTT.

J is TRBJ1-6 and V is TRBV7-3; a weak D match, TRBD1 (6 bases). This CDR3 spans 14 amino acids. Germline V gives CDR1 SGHTA, CDR2 FQGTGA. With 2 bases removed from V and 9 bases from J, the gap between germline ends came to 11 bases. CDR3 sequence: CASSLWGGGSPLHF. CDR3 bases: TGTGCCAGCAGCTTATGGGGGGGCGGTTCACCCCTCCACTTT.

The chain carries TRBV27 and TRBJ1-1; TRBD1 is a possible D gene (5 bases). The CDR3 is made up of 14 amino acids. The V and J ends lost 4 bases and 1 base respectively, with 10 bases between them. Germline V gives CDR1 MNHEY, CDR2 SMNVEV (reference sequence). The CDR3 bases are TGTGCCAGCAGTTCGACAGCCTGGAACACTGAAGCTTTCTTT. This sequence encodes CASSSTAWNTEAFF.

The chain couples TRBV10-3 to TRBJ2-7; 8 nucleotides line up with TRBD2. From germline, CDR1 is ENHRY and CDR2 SYGVKD. The ends lost 2 bases at V and 3 bases at J; junction bases unmatched: 6. This CDR3 has 15 residues. The CDR3 spells CAISEAGGGGYEQYF. In DNA form, the CDR3 reads TGTGCCATCAGTGAGGCGGGGGGTGGGGGCTACGAGCAGTACTTC.

This chain connects TRBV3-1 (or the pseudogene TRBV3-2) to TRBJ1-2; TRBD1 matches 10 bases. CDR1 LGHDT and CDR2 YNNKEL come from the germline V gene (reference sequence). J gave up 8 bases and V 4 bases, and 13 bases lay outside the gene matches. The CDR3 spans 16 residues. CDR3 amino acids: CASSPQRQGARRGYTF. CDR3 coding DNA: TGTGCCAGCAGCCCTCAAAGACAGGGGGCGCGACGGGGCTACACCTTC.

This rearrangement joins TRBV5-4 to TRBJ2-2, with TRBD2 as a possible D gene (7 bases). Trimming removed 4 bases from V and 3 bases from J, with 16 bases in between. CDR1 and CDR2 (germline): SGHNT, YYREEE (reference sequence). The CDR3 runs 16 residues. CDR3 nucleotides: TGTGCCAGCAGCGCCCAAAACGGGGGGCACACCGGGGAGCTGTTTTTT. Protein sequence: CASSAQNGGHTGELFF.

The V and J genes are TRBV7-9 and TRBJ2-5, with 12 positions matching TRBD2. V trimming: 2 bases; J trimming: 5 bases; junction bases outside the gene matches: 6. The CDR3 has 16 residues. Germline lookup yields CDR1 SEHNR and CDR2 FQNEAQ (reference sequence). CDR3 nucleotides: TGTGCCAGCAGCTTAAGGACTAGCGGGAATTTGGAGACCCAGTACTTC. Protein product: CASSLRTSGNLETQYF. Full variable domain (rest looked up from reference TRBV7-9 and TRBJ2-5): DTGVSQNPRHKITKRGQNVTFRCDPISEHNRLYWYRQTLGQGPEFLTYFQNEAQLEKSRLLSDRFSAERPKGSFSTLEIQRTEQGDSAMYLCASSLRTSGNLETQYFGPGTRLLVL.

V and J are TRBV27 and TRBJ2-4, with 7 bases aligning to TRBD1. The germline CDR1 and CDR2 sequences are MNHEY and SMNVEV (reference sequence). There are 15 residues in the CDR3. The V gene end was trimmed by 5 bases and the J gene end by 7 bases; junction bases not matched to a gene: 11. The CDR3 DNA reads TGTGCCAGCAGTCCAAGACAGGGTCGCACGAACATTCAGTACTTC. Its protein is CASSPRQGRTNIQYF.

The rearrangement joins TRBV5-6 to TRBJ1-1; D ambiguous. CDR1 and CDR2 (germline): SGHDT, YYEEEE. The V end lost 2 bases, the J end lost 6 bases, and 14 bases lay between the germline ends. The CDR3 consists of 14 residues. The CDR3 DNA follows: TGTGCCAGCAGCTTCATTCAGAAGAGGGCTGAAGCTTTCTTT. It is translated as CASSFIQKRAEAFF.

This chain connects TRBV11-2 to TRBJ1-2; unclear D gene. The CDR3 runs 13 residues. The germline V and J ends were trimmed by 1 base and 1 base, with 4 bases remaining between them. Germline CDR1 and CDR2: SGHAT and FQNNGV. This CDR3 is CASSLVNNYGYTF. CDR3 bases: TGTGCCAGCAGCTTAGTTAATAACTATGGCTACACCTTC.

This rearrangement joins TRBV27 to TRBJ2-2, with a possible D match to TRBD2 (7 bases). The V gene lost 8 bases and the J gene lost 0 bases, with 19 bases spanning the gap. This CDR3 comprises 17 residues. Germline values: CDR1 MNHEY, CDR2 SMNVEV (reference sequence). The CDR3 here is CASYSSRGASNTGELFF. DNA for the CDR3: TGTGCCAGCTACTCCAGTCGGGGGGCATCGAACACCGGGGAGCTGTTTTTT.

The chain couples TRBV30 to TRBJ2-3; no clear D gene. This CDR3 comprises 17 residues. V lost 3 bases, J lost 1 base, and 20 bases lay in between. The V gene's germline CDR1 is GTSNPN and CDR2 SVGIG (reference sequence). CDR3 amino acids: CAWRPSYLGSGTDTQYF. As DNA, the CDR3 is TGTGCCTGGAGACCCTCTTATCTCGGGTCCGGCACAGATACGCAGTATTTT.

The V and J genes are TRBV7-8 and TRBJ2-7; 8 bases align to TRBD2. V dropped 5 bases and J dropped 2; count of bases not matched to a gene: 8. Germline V gene lookup returns CDR1 SGHVS and CDR2 FQNEAQ. The CDR3 covers 15 residues. This CDR3 reads CASSAPAGETYEQYF. For the CDR3, the DNA is TGTGCCAGCAGCGCACCAGCGGGGGAAACCTACGAGCAGTACTTC.

The CDR3: CASSLGDRGVPYNEQFF. The CDR3 nucleotides read TGTGCCAGCAGCTTAGGGGACAGGGGAGTACCCTACAATGAGCAGTTCTTC. J is TRBJ2-1 and V is TRBV7-6; 10 positions agree with TRBD1. Germline CDR1 is SGHVS and CDR2 is FNYEAQ. Trimming at V came to 1 base and at J to 2 bases, leaving 5 bases not matched to a gene. The CDR3 is 17 residues long.

The chain couples TRBV11-2 to TRBJ2-7, with TRBD1 as a possible D gene (7 bases). This CDR3 is 15 amino acids long. The V and J ends lost 2 bases and 2 bases respectively, with 13 bases between them. The germline CDR1 and CDR2 sequences are SGHAT and FQNNGV. CDR3 nucleotides: TGTGCCAGCAGCTTACGGGGGACAGTTACCTACGAGCAGTACTTC. Residues: CASSLRGTVTYEQYF.

This chain joins TRBV5-1 and TRBJ1-2; D unresolved. Deletions cut 2 bases from V and 5 bases from J, with 10 bases between. CDR3 length: 13 residues. CDR1 is SGHRS, CDR2 YFSETQ, per germline. The CDR3 coding sequence is TGCGCCAGCAGCTTAAACGGAGGATATGGCTACACCTTC. This translates into CASSLNGGYGYTF.

The V and J genes are TRBV19 and TRBJ1-4; 8 bases match TRBD1. CDR1 LNHDA and CDR2 SQIVND come from the germline V gene (reference sequence). Germline trimming cut 5 bases from V and 8 bases from J; bases unmatched to any gene: 10. The CDR3 sequence is 15 residues long. CDR3 sequence (DNA): TGTGCCAGTAGTCCGACAGGGGCAACGTGGGAAAAACTGTTTTTT. Translated: CASSPTGATWEKLFF. The full variable domain, its missing parts supplied by reference TRBV19 and TRBJ1-4, is DGGITQSPKYLFRKEGQNVTLSCEQNLNHDAMYWYRQDPGQGLRLIYYSQIVNDFQKGDIAEGYSVSREKKESFPLTVTSAQKNPTAFYLCASSPTGATWEKLFFGSGTQLSVL.

V gene TRBV5-1 combines with J gene TRBJ2-5, with D maybe TRBD1 (6 bases). Germline V gene sequence: CDR1 SGHRS, CDR2 YFSETQ. Trimming pared 8 bases from V and 5 bases from J, leaving 7 bases between. The length of the CDR3 is 10 residues. CDR3 DNA sequence: TGCGCCAGGAGGGGGGAGACCCAGTACTTC. Residues: CARRGETQYF.

The chain has TRBV6-5 and TRBJ2-1; a possible D gene is TRBD2 (5 bases). The germline V and J ends were trimmed by 5 bases and 8 bases, with 10 bases remaining between them. Looked up from germline, CDR1 is MNHEY and CDR2 is SVGAGI. This CDR3 has 12 residues. CDR3 protein: CASSPPGDEQFF. DNA of the CDR3: TGTGCCAGCAGTCCCCCCGGGGATGAGCAGTTCTTC.

The rearrangement links TRBV19 to TRBJ1-3; 10 nucleotides line up with TRBD1. CDR1 is LNHDA and CDR2 is SQIVND in the germline V gene (reference sequence). The length of the CDR3 is 16 residues. After removal of 3 bases from V and 6 bases from J, the junction contained 8 bases not matched to a gene. The CDR3 spells CASSISGTGAKNTIYF. CDR3 nucleotide sequence: TGTGCCAGTAGTATCTCCGGGACAGGGGCGAAAAACACCATATATTTT.

The chain combines TRBV9 with TRBJ1-2; 8 positions agree with TRBD1. Germline CDR1 is SGDLS and CDR2 is YYNGEE. The junction had 3 bases not matched to a gene; V was cut back by 0 bases and J by 2 bases. The CDR3 runs to 15 residues. In DNA form, the CDR3 reads TGTGCCAGCAGCGTAGGGACAGGGTTAAACTATGGCTACACCTTC. Translated: CASSVGTGLNYGYTF.

This chain uses TRBV20-1 with TRBJ2-7, with 7 bases fitting TRBD1. With V trimmed by 6 bases and J by 3 bases, 2 bases remained unmatched. CDR1 and CDR2 (germline): DFQATT, SNEGSKA (reference sequence). This CDR3 is 11 amino acids long. CDR3 sequence: CSARGYYEQYF. Here the CDR3 DNA reads TGCAGTGCCAGGGGGTACTACGAGCAGTACTTC.

A few counts support this clone. The chain couples TRBV5-1 to TRBJ2-7; the D gene is possibly TRBD1 (6 bases). Germline lookup yields CDR1 SGHRS and CDR2 YFSETQ. The CDR3 is 14 amino acids. V was trimmed by 5 bases and J by 5 bases, leaving 17 bases between them. This CDR3 reads CASSLYPGTNEQYF. The CDR3, as DNA: TGCGCCAGCAGTTTATATCCCGGGACAAACGAGCAGTACTTC.

CDR3 sequence reads: CASSAPTGSTDTQYF. The CDR3 DNA follows: TGTGCCAGCAGCGCCCCAACGGGGAGCACAGATACGCAGTATTTT. This chain links TRBV9 with TRBJ2-3; tentative D call: TRBD2 (5 bases). CDR3 length: 15 residues. V dropped 3 bases and J dropped 0 bases, with 11 bases sitting between them. Germline-derived CDR1 and CDR2 are SGDLS and YYNGEE.

This chain uses TRBV19 with TRBJ1-5; D may be TRBD1 (5 bases). CDR1 and CDR2 from the germline V gene are LNHDA and SQIVND (reference sequence). Trimming left V 3 bases short and J 7 bases short, with 13 bases between. This CDR3 has 14 residues. The CDR3 region has the DNA TGTGCCAGTAGTATGAGTCAGGGACTACAGCCCCAGCATTTT. Protein product: CASSMSQGLQPQHF.

This chain uses TRBV25-1 with TRBJ2-1; TRBD2 matches 8 bases. CDR1 and CDR2 from the germline V gene are MGHDK and SYGVNS. Trimming at V came to 1 base and at J to 9 bases, leaving 8 bases not matched to a gene. The CDR3 contains 15 residues. The CDR3 DNA reads as TGTGCCAGCAGTGAATGGTCAAGCGGGGGTGGTGAGCAGTTCTTC. Encoded protein: CASSEWSSGGGEQFF.